This T cell receptor (beta chain) was recorded in a study of vaccination and CD4 T cells after COVID-19. A remark on this clonotype: Its antigen remains unknown.

Specified treatment: roughly nine-day PBMC culture with coronavirus spike peptide pools or control peptides (ViraFEST assay). Prior to the COVID-19 pandemic (2011-2018), the unexposed donor's CD4+ T cells were collected. At the Johns Hopkins FTIC core, DNA taken from cultured CD4+ T cells was sequenced by way of the Oncomine TCR Beta short-read assay. Each CDR3 protein is one row after TCRdb ran MiXCR on the PCR reads. This sample yields roughly 7,900 distinct CDR3 sequences, of which 35% to 40% are seen a single time; 29% belongs to the top ten. V was pared by 2 bases and J by 4 bases, with 7 bases between. The CDR3 consists of 13 residues. CDR1 is LGHDT, CDR2 YNNKEL, per germline (reference sequence).

This clonotype originated in a human donor in good health. The chain couples TRBV3-1 to TRBJ2-3; no clear D. Input material: CD4+ T cells from blood, cultured in vitro. For the CDR3, the DNA is TGTGCCAGCAGCCAATATAGTGCAGATACGCAGTATTTT. It codes for CASSQYSADTQYF.